This record covers a single TCR beta chain. Its antigen is unidentified. Expressed TCRB transcripts were sequenced after all isolated RNA was converted to cDNA. The data were produced by immunoSEQ multiplex PCR, yet TCRdb's version contains in-frame clones alone and is incomplete. The table has 900,000 or so clones, about 17% seen once; the top ten hold 0.02% to 0.025%. This sample was included in a study of beta chain features in type 1 diabetes. Study at large: Patient and healthy donor groups were alike in age, gender and cell yields.

Findings and caveats of the study: In these data, an HLA type influence on TCRB rearrangement remained unresolved.

This receptor was obtained from a young woman in good health. The source material was naive CD4+ T cells from blood.

The CDR3 reads CASSLTGQDDGYTF. Here the CDR3 DNA reads TGTGCCAGCAGCTTAACGGGACAGGACGATGGCTACACCTTC. The chain combines TRBV7-3 with TRBJ1-2; 8 bases line up with TRBD1. Unmatched junction bases numbered 3, after V lost 0 bases and J lost 6 bases. Germline V gene sequence: CDR1 SGHTA, CDR2 FQGTGA. The CDR3 loop spans 14 amino acids.